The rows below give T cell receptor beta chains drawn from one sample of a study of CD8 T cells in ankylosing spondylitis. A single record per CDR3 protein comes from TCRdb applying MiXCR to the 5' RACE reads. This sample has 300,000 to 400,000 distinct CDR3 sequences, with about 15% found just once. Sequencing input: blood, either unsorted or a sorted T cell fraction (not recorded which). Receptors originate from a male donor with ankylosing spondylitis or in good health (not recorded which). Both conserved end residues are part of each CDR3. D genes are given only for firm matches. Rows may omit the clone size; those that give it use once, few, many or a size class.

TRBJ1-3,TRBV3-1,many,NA,CASSQGPPGTLAGNTIYF,TGTGCCAGCAGCCAAGGACCCCCTGGGACCCTGGCTGGAAACACCATATATTTT
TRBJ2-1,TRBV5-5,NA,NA,CASSLVGRGDEQFF,TGTGCCAGCAGCTTGGTGGGCAGGGGCGATGAGCAGTTCTTC
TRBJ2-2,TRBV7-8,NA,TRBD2,CASTLSGGPPTGELFF,TGTGCCAGCACCCTAAGCGGGGGTCCCCCAACCGGGGAGCTGTTTTTT
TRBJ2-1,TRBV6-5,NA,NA,CASSYSIAAGNEQFF,TGTGCCAGCAGTTACTCGATAGCGGCGGGCAATGAGCAGTTCTTC
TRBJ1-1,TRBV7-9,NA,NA,CASSLGGARGTEAFF,TGTGCCAGCAGCTTAGGAGGGGCGCGGGGCACTGAAGCTTTCTTT
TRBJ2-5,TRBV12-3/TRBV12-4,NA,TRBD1,CASSRGGQGGETQYF,TGTGCCAGCAGTCGGGGCGGACAGGGGGGAGAGACCCAGTACTTC
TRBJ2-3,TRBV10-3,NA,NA,CAISESRRSVTDTQYF,TGTGCCATCAGTGAGTCGAGGCGGAGCGTCACAGATACGCAGTATTTT
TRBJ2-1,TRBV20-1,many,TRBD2,CSASLAGVVLGGQFF,TGCAGTGCTAGTCTAGCGGGAGTAGTTCTGGGGGGGCAGTTCTTC
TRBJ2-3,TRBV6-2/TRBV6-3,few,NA,CASSYRQDTQYF,TGTGCCAGCAGTTACAGGCAAGATACGCAGTATTTT
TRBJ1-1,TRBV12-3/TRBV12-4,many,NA,CASSLQGGTEAFF,TGTGCCAGCAGTTTACAGGGAGGAACTGAAGCTTTCTTT
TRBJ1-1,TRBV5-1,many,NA,CASSIGQSDTEAFF,TGCGCCAGCAGCATCGGACAAAGTGACACTGAAGCTTTCTTT
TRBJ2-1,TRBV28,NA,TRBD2,CASRIGLAGVNEQFF,TGTGCCAGCAGGATCGGACTAGCGGGAGTGAATGAGCAGTTCTTC
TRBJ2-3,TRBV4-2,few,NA,CASSQGSREQPNTQYF,TGTGCCAGCAGCCAAGGGAGCCGGGAGCAACCGAATACGCAGTATTTT
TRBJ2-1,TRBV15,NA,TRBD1,CATTPGDRGPEKQFF,TGTGCCACCACCCCCGGGGACAGGGGGCCGGAGAAGCAGTTCTTC
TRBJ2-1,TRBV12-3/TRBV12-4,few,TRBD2,CASSFRRLAGESSYNEQFF,TGTGCCAGCAGTTTTAGGAGACTAGCGGGGGAGAGCTCCTACAATGAGCAGTTCTTC
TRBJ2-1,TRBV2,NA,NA,CASRTQERDNEQFF,TGTGCCAGCAGAACACAGGAAAGGGACAATGAGCAGTTCTTC
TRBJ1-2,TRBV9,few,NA,CASSVEGTNYGYTF,TGTGCCAGCAGCGTAGAGGGGACTAACTATGGCTACACCTTC
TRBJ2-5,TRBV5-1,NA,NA,CASSHLQETQYF,TGCGCCAGCAGCCACCTTCAAGAGACCCAGTACTTC
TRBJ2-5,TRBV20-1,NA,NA,CSARKQGPGETQYF,TGCAGTGCTAGAAAGCAGGGGCCGGGAGAGACCCAGTACTTC
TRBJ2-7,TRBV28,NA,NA,CASSLNEQYF,TGTGCCAGCAGTTTAAACGAGCAGTACTTC
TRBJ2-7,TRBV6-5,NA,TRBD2,CASSYPSGAVYEQYF,TGTGCCAGCAGTTACCCTAGCGGAGCCGTATACGAGCAGTACTTC
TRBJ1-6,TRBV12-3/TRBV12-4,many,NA,CASSFEPSNSPLHF,TGTGCCAGCAGTTTCGAGCCTTCCAATTCACCCCTCCACTTT
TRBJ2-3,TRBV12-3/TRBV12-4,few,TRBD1,CASSPDRGYTDTQYF,TGTGCCAGCAGTCCAGACAGGGGCTATACAGATACGCAGTATTTT
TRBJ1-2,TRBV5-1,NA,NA,CASSQSSVPWGYTF,TGCGCCAGCAGCCAGTCAAGTGTGCCCTGGGGCTACACCTTC
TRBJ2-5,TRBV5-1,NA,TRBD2,CASSSTSGGFETQYF,TGCGCCAGCAGCTCGACTAGCGGGGGGTTTGAGACCCAGTACTTC
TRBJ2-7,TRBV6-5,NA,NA,CASSYSITGISSYEQYF,TGTGCCAGCAGTTACTCGATTACCGGGATTTCCTCCTACGAGCAGTACTTC
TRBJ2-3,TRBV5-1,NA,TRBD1,CASSLTGVSTDTQYF,TGCGCCAGCAGCTTAACAGGGGTATCCACAGATACGCAGTATTTT
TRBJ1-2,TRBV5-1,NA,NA,CASSFVIGGENGYTF,TGCGCCAGCAGCTTCGTAATTGGGGGGGAAAATGGCTACACCTTC
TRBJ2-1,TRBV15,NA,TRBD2,CATSRDPPSGSYNEQFF,TGTGCCACCAGCAGAGATCCCCCTAGCGGGAGTTATAATGAGCAGTTCTTC